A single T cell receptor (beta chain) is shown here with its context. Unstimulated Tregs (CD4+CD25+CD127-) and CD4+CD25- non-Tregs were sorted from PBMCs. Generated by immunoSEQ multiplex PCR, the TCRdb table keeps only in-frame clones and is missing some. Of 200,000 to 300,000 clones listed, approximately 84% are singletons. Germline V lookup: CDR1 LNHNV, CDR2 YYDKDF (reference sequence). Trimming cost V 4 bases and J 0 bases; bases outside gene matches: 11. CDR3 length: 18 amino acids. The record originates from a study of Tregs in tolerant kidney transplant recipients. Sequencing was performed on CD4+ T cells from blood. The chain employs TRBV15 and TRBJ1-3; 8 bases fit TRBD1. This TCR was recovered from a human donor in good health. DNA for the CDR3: TGTGCCACCAGCACCGAAAGACAGGGGCAGGGCTCTGGAAACACCATATATTTT. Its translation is CATSTERQGQGSGNTIYF.